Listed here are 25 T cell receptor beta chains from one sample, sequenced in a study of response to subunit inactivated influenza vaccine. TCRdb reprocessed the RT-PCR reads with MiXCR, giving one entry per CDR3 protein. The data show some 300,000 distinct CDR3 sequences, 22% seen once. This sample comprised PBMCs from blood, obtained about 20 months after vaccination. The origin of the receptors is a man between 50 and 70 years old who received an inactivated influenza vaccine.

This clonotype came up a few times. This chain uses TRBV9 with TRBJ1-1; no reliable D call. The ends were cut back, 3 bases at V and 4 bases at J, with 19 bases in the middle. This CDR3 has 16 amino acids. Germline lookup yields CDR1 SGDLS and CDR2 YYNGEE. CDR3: CASSESISRAGTEAFF. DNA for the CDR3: TGTGCCAGCAGCGAGTCCATCAGTAGAGCAGGCACTGAAGCTTTCTTT. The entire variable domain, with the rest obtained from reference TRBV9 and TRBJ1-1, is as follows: DSGVTQTPKHLITATGQRVTLRCSPRSGDLSVYWYQQSLDQGLQFLIQYYNGEERAKGNILERFSAQQFPDLHSELNLSSLELGDSALYFCASSESISRAGTEAFFGQGTRLTVV.

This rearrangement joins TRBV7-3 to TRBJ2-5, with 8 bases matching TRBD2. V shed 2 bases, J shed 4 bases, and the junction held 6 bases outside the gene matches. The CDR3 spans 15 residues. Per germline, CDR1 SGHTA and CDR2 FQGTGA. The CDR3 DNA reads TGTGCCAGCAGCTTATCGGGACTAGGTTTAGAGACCCAGTACTTC. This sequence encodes CASSLSGLGLETQYF.

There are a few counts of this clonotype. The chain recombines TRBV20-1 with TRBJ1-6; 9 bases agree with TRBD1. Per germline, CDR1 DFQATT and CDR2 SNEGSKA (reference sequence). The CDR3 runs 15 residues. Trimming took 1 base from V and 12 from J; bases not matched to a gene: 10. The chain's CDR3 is CSARGGQGSLGPLHF. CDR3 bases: TGCAGTGCTAGAGGGGGACAGGGATCTCTAGGACCCCTCCACTTT.

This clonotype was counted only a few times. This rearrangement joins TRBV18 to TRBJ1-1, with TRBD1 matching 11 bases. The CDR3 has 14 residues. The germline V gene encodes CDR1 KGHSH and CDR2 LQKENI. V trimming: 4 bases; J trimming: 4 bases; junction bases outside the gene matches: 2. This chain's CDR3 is CASSRTGGSTEAFF. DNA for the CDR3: TGTGCCAGCTCACGGACAGGGGGCTCCACTGAAGCTTTCTTT.

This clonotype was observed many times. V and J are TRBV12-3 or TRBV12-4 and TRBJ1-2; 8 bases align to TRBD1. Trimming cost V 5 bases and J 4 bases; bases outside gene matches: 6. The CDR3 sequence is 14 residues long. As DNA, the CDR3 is TGTGCCAGCAGTGGACAGGGAACGGGCTATGGCTACACCTTC. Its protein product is CASSGQGTGYGYTF.

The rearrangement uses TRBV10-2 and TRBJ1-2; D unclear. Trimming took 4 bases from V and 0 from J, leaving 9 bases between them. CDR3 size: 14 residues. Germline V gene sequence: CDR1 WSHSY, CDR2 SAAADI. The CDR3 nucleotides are TGCGCCAGCAGTGCCTACAGCCCTAACTATGGCTACACCTTC. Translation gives CASSAYSPNYGYTF.

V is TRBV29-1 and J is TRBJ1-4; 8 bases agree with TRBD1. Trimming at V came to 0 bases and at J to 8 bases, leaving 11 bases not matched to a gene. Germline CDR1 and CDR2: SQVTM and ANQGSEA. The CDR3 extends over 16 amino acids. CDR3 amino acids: CSVEDLETGVGEKLFF. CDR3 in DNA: TGCAGCGTTGAAGATTTGGAGACAGGGGTTGGGGAAAAACTGTTTTTT. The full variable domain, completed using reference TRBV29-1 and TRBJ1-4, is SAVISQKPSRDICQRGTSLTIQCQVDSQVTMMFWYRQQPGQSLTLIATANQGSEATYESGFVIDKFPISRPNLTFSTLTVSNMSPEDSSIYLCSVEDLETGVGEKLFFGSGTQLSVL.

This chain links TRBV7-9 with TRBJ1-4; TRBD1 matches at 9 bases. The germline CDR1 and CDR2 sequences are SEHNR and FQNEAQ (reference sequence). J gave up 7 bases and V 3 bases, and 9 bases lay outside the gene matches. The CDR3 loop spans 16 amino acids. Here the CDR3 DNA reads TGTGCCAGCAGCTTTGGGCCGGGACAGGGAGTTGAAAAACTGTTTTTT. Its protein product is CASSFGPGQGVEKLFF.

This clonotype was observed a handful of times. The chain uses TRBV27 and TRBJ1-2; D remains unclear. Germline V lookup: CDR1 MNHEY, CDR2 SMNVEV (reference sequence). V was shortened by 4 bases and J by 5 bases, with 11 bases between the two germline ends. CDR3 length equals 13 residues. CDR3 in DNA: TGTGCCAGCAGTTCCCCCTCAAATTATGGCTACACCTTC. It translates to CASSSPSNYGYTF.

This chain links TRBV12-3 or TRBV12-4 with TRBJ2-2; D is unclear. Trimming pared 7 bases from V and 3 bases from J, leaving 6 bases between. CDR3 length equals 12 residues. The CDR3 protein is CASMRDTGELFF. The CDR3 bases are TGTGCCAGCATGAGAGACACCGGGGAGCTGTTTTTT.

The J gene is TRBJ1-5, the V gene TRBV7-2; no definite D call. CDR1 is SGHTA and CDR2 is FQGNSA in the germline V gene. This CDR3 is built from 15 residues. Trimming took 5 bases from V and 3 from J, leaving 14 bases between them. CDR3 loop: CASSMAGTLNQPQHF. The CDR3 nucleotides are TGTGCCAGCAGCATGGCGGGAACCCTCAATCAGCCCCAGCATTTT.

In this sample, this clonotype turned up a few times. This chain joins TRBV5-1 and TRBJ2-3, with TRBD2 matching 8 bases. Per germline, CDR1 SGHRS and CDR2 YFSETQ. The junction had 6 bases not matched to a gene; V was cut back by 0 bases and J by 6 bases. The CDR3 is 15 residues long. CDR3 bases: TGCGCCAGCAGCTTGGAGACCGGGACTAGGGATACGCAGTATTTT. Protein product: CASSLETGTRDTQYF.

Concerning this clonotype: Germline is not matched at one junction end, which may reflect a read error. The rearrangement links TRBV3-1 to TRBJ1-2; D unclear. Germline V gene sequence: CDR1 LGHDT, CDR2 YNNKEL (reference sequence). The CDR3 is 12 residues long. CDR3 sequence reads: CANSRTDYGYTF. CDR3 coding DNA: TGTGCCAACAGCCGGACGGACTATGGCTACACCTTC.

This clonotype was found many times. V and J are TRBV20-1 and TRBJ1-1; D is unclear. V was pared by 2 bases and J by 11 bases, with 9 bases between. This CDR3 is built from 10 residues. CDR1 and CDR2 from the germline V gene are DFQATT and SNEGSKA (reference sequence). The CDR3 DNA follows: TGCAGTGCTAGACTCTCGATGGCTTTCTTT. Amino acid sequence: CSARLSMAFF.

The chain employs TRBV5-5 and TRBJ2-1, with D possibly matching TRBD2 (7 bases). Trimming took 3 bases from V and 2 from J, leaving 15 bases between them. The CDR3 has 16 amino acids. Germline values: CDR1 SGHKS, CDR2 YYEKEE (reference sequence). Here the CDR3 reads CASSSLGGDTYNEQFF. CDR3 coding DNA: TGTGCCAGCAGCTCCTTAGGGGGGGATACCTACAATGAGCAGTTCTTC.

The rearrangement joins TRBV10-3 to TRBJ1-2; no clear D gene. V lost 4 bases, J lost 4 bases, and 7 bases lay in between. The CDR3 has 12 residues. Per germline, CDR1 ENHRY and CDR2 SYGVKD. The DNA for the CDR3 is TGTGCCATCAGTGCCGCTACCTATGGCTACACCTTC. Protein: CAISAATYGYTF.

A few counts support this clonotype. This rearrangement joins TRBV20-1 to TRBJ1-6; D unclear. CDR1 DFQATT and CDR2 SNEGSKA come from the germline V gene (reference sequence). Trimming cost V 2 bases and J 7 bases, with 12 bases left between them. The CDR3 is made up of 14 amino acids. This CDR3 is CSARLSRMNSPLHF. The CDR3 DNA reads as TGCAGTGCTAGACTATCCAGGATGAATTCACCCCTCCACTTT.

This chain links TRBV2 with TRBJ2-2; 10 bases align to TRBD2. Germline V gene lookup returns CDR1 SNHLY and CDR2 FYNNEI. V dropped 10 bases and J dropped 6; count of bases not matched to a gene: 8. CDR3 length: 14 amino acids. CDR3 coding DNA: TGTGCCATCCTAGCGGGAGAGGGATCCGGGGAGCTGTTTTTT. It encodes CAILAGEGSGELFF.

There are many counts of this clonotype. CDR3 nucleotides: TGTGCCAGCAGCTTAGAGGTTAATCAGCCCCAGCATTTT. This gives the protein CASSLEVNQPQHF. This rearrangement joins TRBV7-9 to TRBJ1-5; D remains unclear. The CDR3 is 13 amino acids. V was shortened by 1 base and J by 4 bases, with 5 bases between the two germline ends. Germline V CDR1 and CDR2: SEHNR, FQNEAQ (reference sequence).

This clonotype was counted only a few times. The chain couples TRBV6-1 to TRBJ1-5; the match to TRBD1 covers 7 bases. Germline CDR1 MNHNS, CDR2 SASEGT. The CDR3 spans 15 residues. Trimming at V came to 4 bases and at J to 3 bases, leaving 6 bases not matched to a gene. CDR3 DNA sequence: TGTGCCAGCAGTGGGGGACAGTTCACCAATCAGCCCCAGCATTTT. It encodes CASSGGQFTNQPQHF.

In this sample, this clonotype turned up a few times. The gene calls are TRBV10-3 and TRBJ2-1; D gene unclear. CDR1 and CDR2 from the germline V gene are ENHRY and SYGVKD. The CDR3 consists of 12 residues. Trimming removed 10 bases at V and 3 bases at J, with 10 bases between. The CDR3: CATEDGYNEQFF. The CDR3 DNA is TGTGCCACCGAAGACGGCTACAATGAGCAGTTCTTC.

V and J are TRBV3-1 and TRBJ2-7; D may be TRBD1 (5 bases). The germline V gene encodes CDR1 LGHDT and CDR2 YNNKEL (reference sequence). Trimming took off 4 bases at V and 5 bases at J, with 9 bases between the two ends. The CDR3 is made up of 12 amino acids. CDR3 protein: CASSPMGHEQYF. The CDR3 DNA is TGTGCCAGCAGCCCCATGGGGCACGAGCAGTACTTC.

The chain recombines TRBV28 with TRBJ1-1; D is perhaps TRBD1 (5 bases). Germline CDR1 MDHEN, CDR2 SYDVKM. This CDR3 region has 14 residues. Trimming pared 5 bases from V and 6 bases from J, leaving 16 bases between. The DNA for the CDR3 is TGTGCCAGCAGTCCCCTTGGGGGGAGCCCTGAAGCTTTCTTT. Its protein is CASSPLGGSPEAFF.

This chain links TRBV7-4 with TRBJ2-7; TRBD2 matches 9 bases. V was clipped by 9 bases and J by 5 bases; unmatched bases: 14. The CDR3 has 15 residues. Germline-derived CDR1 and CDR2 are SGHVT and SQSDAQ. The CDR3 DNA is TGTGCCAGTAGTCTCCCGGCGGGAGGGCGCCACGAGCAGTACTTC. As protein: CASSLPAGGRHEQYF. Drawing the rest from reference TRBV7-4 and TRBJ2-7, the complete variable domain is GAGVSQSPRYKVAKRGRDVALRCDSISGHVTLYWYRQTLGQGSEVLTYSQSDAQRDKSGRPSGRFSAERPERSVSTLKIQRTEQGDSAVYLCASSLPAGGRHEQYFGPGTRLTVT.

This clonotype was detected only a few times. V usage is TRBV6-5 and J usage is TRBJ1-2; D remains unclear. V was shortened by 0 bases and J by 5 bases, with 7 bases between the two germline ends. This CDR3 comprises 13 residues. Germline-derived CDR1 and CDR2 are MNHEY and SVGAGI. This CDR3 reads CASSYSPGYGYTF. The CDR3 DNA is TGTGCCAGCAGTTACTCTCCCGGGTATGGCTACACCTTC.